The 4 T cell receptor beta chains given below trace back to one sample, sequenced in a study of blood T cell repertoires in COVID-19. Data came from immunoSEQ multiplex PCR; TCRdb stores just in-frame clones and leaves some out. This sample yields approximately 210,000 clones, of which about 76% are seen a single time; more than 8.5% belongs to the top ten. The sequenced material came from PBMCs or T cells enriched from blood (not recorded which). Receptors originate from a woman aged 45-59 years with acute COVID-19.

The CDR3 sequence is CASSAGTGKWYEQYF. CDR3 sequence (DNA): TGTGCCAGCAGCGCAGGGACAGGGAAATGGTACGAGCAGTACTTC. The genes are TRBV7-9 and TRBJ2-7, with 9 bases identical to TRBD1. CDR3 size: 15 residues. The germline CDR1 and CDR2 sequences are SEHNR and FQNEAQ (reference sequence). J lost 4 bases, V lost 5 bases, and 9 bases had no gene match.

The chain has TRBV28 and TRBJ2-1; 10 bases map to TRBD2. Germline CDR1 reads MDHEN; CDR2 reads SYDVKM. The junction had 10 bases not matched to a gene; V was cut back by 8 bases and J by 6 bases. The CDR3 covers 15 residues. CDR3 nucleotide sequence: TGTGCCAGCCCTCCTGCTAGCGGGAGTAGCAATGAGCAGTTCTTC. This gives the protein CASPPASGSSNEQFF.

The genes are TRBV5-4 and TRBJ1-6; unclear D gene. V gave up 1 base and J gave up 12 bases, with 8 bases separating them. Germline CDR1 reads SGHNT; CDR2 reads YYREEE (reference sequence). The CDR3 is made up of 12 amino acids. Here the CDR3 reads CASSLYPGPLHF. CDR3 sequence (DNA): TGTGCCAGCAGCTTGTACCCGGGACCCCTCCACTTT. Looking up the rest from reference TRBV5-4 and TRBJ1-6 gives the full variable domain: ETGVTQSPTHLIKTRGQQVTLRCSSQSGHNTVSWYQQALGQGPQFIFQYYREEENGRGNFPPRFSGLQFPNYSSELNVNALELDDSALYLCASSLYPGPLHFGNGTRLTVT.

This rearrangement joins TRBV2 to TRBJ1-5; 7 bases align to TRBD1. The CDR3 loop spans 16 amino acids. The V segment lost 2 bases and the J segment 4 bases; nucleotides outside the gene matches: 8. Germline assignment: CDR1 SNHLY and CDR2 FYNNEI. CDR3 residues: CASSEHSGTVNQPQHF. Here the CDR3 DNA reads TGTGCCAGCAGTGAACATTCTGGGACAGTGAATCAGCCCCAGCATTTT.